This T cell receptor (beta chain) was recorded in a study of OX40 agonist ivuxolimab in advanced cancers. About the research overall: The study treated patients with ivuxolimab, an agonistic anti-OX40 (CD134) antibody. Patient treatment consisted of intravenous ivuxolimab administration every 2 weeks at 0.01 to 10 mg/kg.

The protocol was immunoSEQ multiplex PCR, while the TCRdb copy is restricted to in-frame clones and leaves out a portion. The sample includes about 110,000 clones, around 93% seen only once; the top ten take approximately 0.69%. The junction had 8 bases not matched to a gene; V was cut back by 5 bases and J by 0 bases. The CDR3 contains 17 residues. Germline CDR1 reads LNHDA; CDR2 reads SQIVND (reference sequence). Patients with a history of autoimmune disease or on systemic immunosuppression were excluded. The genes are TRBV19 and TRBJ1-5; 9 bases agree with TRBD1. Specimen: CD4+ or CD8+ T cells sorted from blood, collected in a trial of the OX40 agonist ivuxolimab. The sequence was collected from an adult with an advanced solid tumor such as melanoma, head and neck, liver or kidney cancer. As DNA, the CDR3 is TGTGCCAGTAGTTTGGGGGGACAGGGTTATAGCAATCAGCCCCAGCATTTT. Its protein product is CASSLGGQGYSNQPQHF. The full variable domain, completed using reference TRBV19 and TRBJ1-5, is DGGITQSPKYLFRKEGQNVTLSCEQNLNHDAMYWYRQDPGQGLRLIYYSQIVNDFQKGDIAEGYSVSREKKESFPLTVTSAQKNPTAFYLCASSLGGQGYSNQPQHFGDGTRLSIL.